This T cell receptor (beta chain) was recorded in a study of T-cell reconstitution after alpha-beta-depleted transplantation in children. Using unique molecular identifiers, the investigators prepared the TCRbeta library. TCRdb called the PCR reads again in MiXCR, with one record for every CDR3 protein. The sample has around 250,000 distinct CDR3 sequences, 8.2% seen once; the top ten hold 6.3%. This clonotype occurred many times. The V and J ends lost 7 bases and 4 bases, in that order; junction bases with no gene match: 8. CDR1 and CDR2 (germline): SEHNR, FQNEAQ (reference sequence). There are 14 residues in the CDR3.

This chain links TRBV7-9 with TRBJ1-2, with TRBD1 identical over 8 bases. This TCR was sampled from a male patient between 10 and 17 years old who had a stem cell transplant for acute lymphoblastic leukemia, so the T cells may come from the graft donor. The sequencing used PBMCs, mostly from graft donor cells, collected 180 days after TCRalphabeta/CD19-depleted stem cell transplant. The chain's CDR3 is CASKRTGQGYGYTF. The CDR3 nucleotides read TGTGCCAGCAAAAGGACCGGACAGGGCTATGGCTACACCTTC. Full variable domain (outside the CDR3, taken from reference TRBV7-9 and TRBJ1-2): DTGVSQNPRHKITKRGQNVTFRCDPISEHNRLYWYRQTLGQGPEFLTYFQNEAQLEKSRLLSDRFSAERPKGSFSTLEIQRTEQGDSAMYLCASKRTGQGYGYTFGSGTRLTVV.